This is a list of T cell receptor beta chains from one sample in a study of blood T cells in healthy people across ages. TCRdb itself ran the 5' RACE reads through MiXCR, one entry per CDR3 protein. Of roughly 2 million distinct CDR3 sequences in the sample, roughly 50% are singletons; the top ten hold 2.1%. Sequences were obtained from blood. The receptors were sampled from a woman between 40 and 55 years old in good health. The CDR3 runs from the conserved cysteine through the conserved F or W. Each record gives: D gene, V gene, J gene, clone size, CDR3 protein, CDR3 DNA. A D gene is named only where the DNA matches it firmly. A row's size may be missing; if present it is once, few, many or a size class.

d_call: TRBD1
v_call: TRBV6-5
j_call: TRBJ1-5
clone_size: once
cdr3_aa: CAVPRGTGGNQPQHF
cdr3_nt: TGTGCCGTCCCCCGTGGGACAGGGGGCAATCAGCCCCAGCATTTT

d_call: TRBD2
v_call: TRBV20-1
j_call: TRBJ2-4
clone_size: once
cdr3_aa: CSGGLAGGGEQYF
cdr3_nt: TGCAGTGGTGGACTAGCGGGGGGCGGAGAGCAGTACTTC

d_call: .
v_call: TRBV6-1
j_call: TRBJ2-1
clone_size: few
cdr3_aa: CASSVSGVLPEQFF
cdr3_nt: TGTGCCAGCAGTGTGTCGGGGGTCCTACCTGAGCAGTTCTTC

d_call: .
v_call: TRBV7-8
j_call: TRBJ2-1
clone_size: .
cdr3_aa: CASSLRLHNEQFF
cdr3_nt: TGTGCCAGCAGCTTACGGCTCCACAATGAGCAGTTCTTC

d_call: TRBD1
v_call: TRBV18
j_call: TRBJ2-7
clone_size: .
cdr3_aa: CASSLTGDASEQYF
cdr3_nt: TGTGCCAGCTCACTGACAGGGGATGCCAGCGAGCAGTACTTC

d_call: TRBD2
v_call: TRBV7-9
j_call: TRBJ2-7
clone_size: few
cdr3_aa: CASSQPLAGGPYNEQYF
cdr3_nt: TGTGCCAGCAGCCAGCCGCTAGCGGGGGGCCCATACAATGAGCAGTACTTC

d_call: .
v_call: TRBV4-2
j_call: TRBJ2-7
clone_size: .
cdr3_aa: CASSQGGITPGYEQYF
cdr3_nt: TGTGCCAGCAGCCAGGGTGGGATCACCCCAGGGTACGAGCAGTACTTC

d_call: .
v_call: TRBV6-1
j_call: TRBJ1-4
clone_size: .
cdr3_aa: CASKRTATNEKLFF
cdr3_nt: TGTGCCAGCAAACGGACAGCAACTAATGAAAAACTGTTTTTT

d_call: .
v_call: TRBV6-5
j_call: TRBJ2-1
clone_size: few
cdr3_aa: CASSYRGTQYNEQFF
cdr3_nt: TGTGCCAGCAGTTACCGCGGGACTCAATACAATGAGCAGTTCTTC

d_call: .
v_call: TRBV11-1
j_call: TRBJ2-4
clone_size: .
cdr3_aa: CASSLAQTATKNIQYF
cdr3_nt: TGTGCCAGCAGCTTAGCCCAGACAGCTACTAAAAACATTCAGTACTTC

d_call: TRBD2
v_call: TRBV24-1
j_call: TRBJ2-3
clone_size: .
cdr3_aa: CATSGTPRGASGGASTDTQYF
cdr3_nt: TGTGCCACCAGTGGAACCCCCAGGGGCGCTAGCGGGGGGGCAAGCACAGATACGCAGTATTTT

d_call: .
v_call: TRBV7-2
j_call: TRBJ2-4
clone_size: .
cdr3_aa: CASSLTAGSSNEQYF
cdr3_nt: TGTGCCAGCAGCTTAACGGCCGGGTCCAGCAATGAGCAGTACTTC

d_call: .
v_call: TRBV7-2
j_call: TRBJ2-5
clone_size: many
cdr3_aa: CASSLAQEETQYF
cdr3_nt: TGTGCCAGCAGCTTAGCTCAGGAAGAGACCCAGTACTTC

d_call: TRBD2
v_call: TRBV6-2/TRBV6-3
j_call: TRBJ2-5
clone_size: few
cdr3_aa: CASSPGTSGRKTQYF
cdr3_nt: TGTGCCAGCAGCCCCGGGACTAGCGGTAGGAAGACCCAGTACTTC

d_call: TRBD2
v_call: TRBV28
j_call: TRBJ2-1
clone_size: .
cdr3_aa: CASRDSTSGGTNEQFF
cdr3_nt: TGTGCCAGCAGGGATTCGACTAGCGGGGGGACGAATGAGCAGTTCTTC

d_call: .
v_call: TRBV7-8
j_call: TRBJ2-1
clone_size: .
cdr3_aa: CASRHWGVDEQFF
cdr3_nt: TGTGCCAGCAGACATTGGGGGGTCGATGAGCAGTTCTTC

d_call: .
v_call: TRBV25-1
j_call: TRBJ1-5
clone_size: .
cdr3_aa: CASSDSGYQPQHF
cdr3_nt: TGTGCCAGCAGTGACTCAGGGTACCAGCCCCAGCATTTT

d_call: .
v_call: TRBV7-2
j_call: TRBJ1-2
clone_size: .
cdr3_aa: CASSLETGDTNCGYTF
cdr3_nt: TGTGCCAGCAGCTTAGAGACAGGTGACACTAACTGTGGCTACACCTTC

d_call: TRBD1
v_call: TRBV6-1
j_call: TRBJ1-2
clone_size: .
cdr3_aa: CASSPTGQKGNRVYGYTF
cdr3_nt: TGTGCCAGCAGTCCGACGGGACAGAAAGGGAATCGGGTCTATGGCTACACCTTC

d_call: TRBD2
v_call: TRBV7-2
j_call: TRBJ2-1
clone_size: many
cdr3_aa: CASSLAGGYNYNEQFF
cdr3_nt: TGTGCCAGCAGCTTAGCGGGGGGGTATAACTACAATGAGCAGTTCTTC

d_call: TRBD2
v_call: TRBV20-1
j_call: TRBJ2-5
clone_size: .
cdr3_aa: CSAHPQAGAVETQYF
cdr3_nt: TGCAGTGCCCATCCGCAAGCGGGGGCCGTGGAGACCCAGTACTTC

d_call: TRBD1
v_call: TRBV7-2
j_call: TRBJ1-2
clone_size: .
cdr3_aa: CASSSQGPIYGYTF
cdr3_nt: TGTGCCAGCAGCTCACAGGGGCCGATCTATGGCTACACCTTC

d_call: .
v_call: TRBV10-2
j_call: TRBJ2-5
clone_size: .
cdr3_aa: CASSDGRRYQETQYF
cdr3_nt: TGCGCCAGCAGTGATGGGCGAAGGTACCAAGAGACCCAGTACTTC

d_call: .
v_call: TRBV6-5
j_call: TRBJ1-1
clone_size: few
cdr3_aa: CASRKGREAFF
cdr3_nt: TGTGCCAGCAGAAAAGGACGGGAAGCTTTCTTT

d_call: .
v_call: TRBV7-2
j_call: TRBJ1-1
clone_size: few
cdr3_aa: CASSLQPNTEAFF
cdr3_nt: TGTGCCAGCAGCTTACAGCCGAACACTGAAGCTTTCTTT

d_call: .
v_call: TRBV7-2
j_call: TRBJ1-5
clone_size: .
cdr3_aa: CASSLGRLVPQHF
cdr3_nt: TGTGCCAGCAGCTTAGGGAGACTCGTTCCCCAGCATTTT

d_call: .
v_call: TRBV20-1
j_call: TRBJ2-5
clone_size: .
cdr3_aa: CSARAGRVETQYF
cdr3_nt: TGCAGTGCTAGAGCGGGGCGAGTGGAGACCCAGTACTTC

d_call: TRBD1
v_call: TRBV4-1
j_call: TRBJ2-1
clone_size: .
cdr3_aa: CASSPTQRQGASNEQFF
cdr3_nt: TGCGCCAGCAGCCCGACACAAAGACAGGGGGCCTCCAATGAGCAGTTCTTC

d_call: .
v_call: TRBV7-2
j_call: TRBJ2-1
clone_size: few
cdr3_aa: CASIPARDKNYNEQFF
cdr3_nt: TGTGCCAGCATCCCGGCCCGGGACAAGAATTACAATGAGCAGTTCTTC

d_call: .
v_call: TRBV20-1
j_call: TRBJ2-3
clone_size: .
cdr3_aa: CSARRIGQVTDTQYF
cdr3_nt: TGCAGTGCTAGACGCATTGGCCAAGTCACAGATACGCAGTATTTT

d_call: TRBD1
v_call: TRBV6-4
j_call: TRBJ2-1
clone_size: .
cdr3_aa: CASRTGMESSYNEQFF
cdr3_nt: TGTGCCAGCAGGACAGGGATGGAAAGCTCCTACAATGAGCAGTTCTTC

d_call: TRBD1
v_call: TRBV6-2/TRBV6-3
j_call: TRBJ2-3
clone_size: once
cdr3_aa: CVSSPPIRDRHTDTQYF
cdr3_nt: TGTGTCAGCAGTCCGCCCATCCGGGACAGGCACACAGATACGCAGTATTTT

d_call: .
v_call: TRBV12-3/TRBV12-4
j_call: TRBJ2-7
clone_size: .
cdr3_aa: CASSAPATGPSDEQYF
cdr3_nt: TGTGCCAGCAGTGCCCCAGCGACAGGACCCTCCGACGAGCAGTACTTC

d_call: TRBD1
v_call: TRBV7-9
j_call: TRBJ1-2
clone_size: few
cdr3_aa: CASSLADRVAVGGYTF
cdr3_nt: TGTGCCAGCAGCTTAGCGGACAGGGTAGCTGTCGGGGGCTACACCTTC

d_call: .
v_call: TRBV7-2
j_call: TRBJ1-6
clone_size: .
cdr3_aa: CASKTDPNNSPLHF
cdr3_nt: TGTGCCAGCAAAACAGATCCAAATAATTCACCCCTCCACTTT

d_call: .
v_call: TRBV29-1
j_call: TRBJ2-1
clone_size: few
cdr3_aa: CSVGYGTYNEQFF
cdr3_nt: TGCAGCGTCGGCTACGGGACATACAATGAGCAGTTCTTC

d_call: TRBD2
v_call: TRBV28
j_call: TRBJ2-7
clone_size: .
cdr3_aa: CASSSLMTSGDTYEQYF
cdr3_nt: TGTGCCAGCAGTTCACTCATGACTAGCGGGGACACCTACGAGCAGTACTTC

d_call: TRBD1
v_call: TRBV7-2
j_call: TRBJ2-6
clone_size: few
cdr3_aa: CASSWDREISSGANVLTF
cdr3_nt: TGTGCCAGCAGCTGGGACAGGGAGATAAGCTCTGGGGCCAACGTCCTGACTTTC

d_call: .
v_call: TRBV29-1
j_call: TRBJ1-1
clone_size: .
cdr3_aa: CSVVRRPESGTEAFF
cdr3_nt: TGCAGCGTTGTTAGGAGGCCCGAGTCCGGCACTGAAGCTTTCTTT

d_call: .
v_call: TRBV4-3
j_call: TRBJ2-3
clone_size: many
cdr3_aa: CASSQVSDTQYF
cdr3_nt: TGCGCCAGCAGCCAAGTGTCGGATACGCAGTATTTT

d_call: TRBD2
v_call: TRBV5-1
j_call: TRBJ2-3
clone_size: .
cdr3_aa: CASSLKASGGLTDTQYF
cdr3_nt: TGCGCCAGCAGCTTGAAGGCTAGCGGGGGCCTCACAGATACGCAGTATTTT

d_call: TRBD2
v_call: TRBV6-2/TRBV6-3
j_call: TRBJ2-1
clone_size: .
cdr3_aa: CASSLSSGANSEQFF
cdr3_nt: TGTGCCAGCAGCCTCTCTAGCGGGGCCAACAGTGAGCAGTTCTTC

d_call: TRBD2
v_call: TRBV27
j_call: TRBJ2-5
clone_size: .
cdr3_aa: CASRRASGSQETQYF
cdr3_nt: TGTGCCAGCAGGCGGGCTAGCGGGAGCCAAGAGACCCAGTACTTC

d_call: TRBD1
v_call: TRBV6-5
j_call: TRBJ2-5
clone_size: .
cdr3_aa: CASSSTLGTVKETQYF
cdr3_nt: TGTGCCAGCAGTTCAACCCTCGGGACAGTGAAAGAGACCCAGTACTTC

d_call: .
v_call: TRBV12-3/TRBV12-4
j_call: TRBJ2-7
clone_size: .
cdr3_aa: CASSLAPTVDYEQYF
cdr3_nt: TGTGCCAGCAGTTTAGCTCCGACAGTAGACTACGAGCAGTACTTC

d_call: .
v_call: TRBV2
j_call: TRBJ2-7
clone_size: once
cdr3_aa: CASTDQTYEQYF
cdr3_nt: TGTGCCAGCACCGACCAAACCTACGAGCAGTACTTC